Below, 14 T cell receptor beta chains from the same sample are listed, as sequenced in a study of cytomegalovirus exposure and HLA in healthy donors. The table came from immunoSEQ multiplex PCR; TCRdb's copy has only in-frame clones and leaves some out. Among around 170,000 clones listed, around 84% were seen once. Source material: PBMCs. The origin of the receptors is a young man in good health and CMV-seropositive.

This rearrangement joins TRBV19 to TRBJ1-1, with 8 bases lining up with TRBD1. CDR3 size: 16 residues. With V trimmed by 4 bases and J by 6 bases, 13 bases remained unmatched. Per germline, CDR1 LNHDA and CDR2 SQIVND (reference sequence). The CDR3 here is CASSTTPTGGTAEAFF. CDR3 DNA: TGTGCCAGTAGTACAACCCCTACAGGGGGAACTGCTGAAGCTTTCTTT.

This chain connects TRBV10-3 to TRBJ2-6; 7 bases fit TRBD1. The trim removed 4 bases at V and 0 bases at J, leaving 9 bases unmatched. Germline V gene sequence: CDR1 ENHRY, CDR2 SYGVKD. This CDR3 is 18 amino acids long. The CDR3 region is CAISAETGISSGANVLTF. DNA for the CDR3: TGTGCCATCAGTGCAGAGACAGGGATCTCCTCTGGGGCCAACGTCCTGACTTTC.

The chain carries TRBV27 and TRBJ1-2; TRBD1 matches 7 bases. There are 14 residues in the CDR3. CDR1 is MNHEY, CDR2 SMNVEV, per germline (reference sequence). Unmatched junction bases numbered 6, after V lost 4 bases and J lost 4 bases. CDR3: CASSSTGMSYGYTF. Here the CDR3 DNA reads TGTGCCAGCAGTTCGACAGGGATGAGCTATGGCTACACCTTC.

The V and J genes are TRBV19 and TRBJ1-2, with D unresolved. The germline V gene encodes CDR1 LNHDA and CDR2 SQIVND (reference sequence). The ends were cut back, 1 base at V and 4 bases at J, with 13 bases in the middle. The CDR3 covers 15 residues. CDR3 DNA: TGTGCCAGTAGTATAGGGCGGGGAATATCCTATGGCTACACCTTC. The encoded protein is CASSIGRGISYGYTF.

V usage is TRBV4-1 and J usage is TRBJ2-7, with 11 bases identical to TRBD1. With V trimmed by 3 bases and J by 7 bases, 2 bases remained unmatched. Per germline, CDR1 MGHRA and CDR2 YSYEKL. The CDR3 totals 13 residues. The DNA of the CDR3 is TGCGCCAGCAGCCACGGGACAGGGGGAGAGCAGTACTTC. Amino acids: CASSHGTGGEQYF.

The chain links TRBV7-8 to TRBJ2-1, with a weak D call TRBD2 (11 bases). Germline CDR1 and CDR2: SGHVS and FQNEAQ. The V gene lost 5 bases and the J gene lost 6 bases, with 35 bases spanning the gap. The CDR3 covers 21 residues. The CDR3 reads CASSPGQGKASGGRGRNEQFF. As DNA, the CDR3 is TGTGCCAGCAGCCCGGGACAGGGGAAGGCTAGCGGGGGGAGGGGGCGCAATGAGCAGTTCTTC.

V and J are TRBV5-1 and TRBJ2-7; 8 bases agree with TRBD1. The germline gives CDR1 SGHRS, CDR2 YFSETQ. J gave up 1 base and V 4 bases, and 4 bases lay outside the gene matches. This CDR3 comprises 14 residues. The CDR3 reads CASSLDRESYEQYF. CDR3 DNA: TGCGCCAGCAGCCTGGACAGGGAGTCCTACGAGCAGTACTTC. Using reference TRBV5-1 and TRBJ2-7 for the parts outside the CDR3, the full variable domain is KAGVTQTPRYLIKTRGQQVTLSCSPISGHRSVSWYQQTPGQGLQFLFEYFSETQRNKGNFPGRFSGRQFSNSRSEMNVSTLELGDSALYLCASSLDRESYEQYFGPGTRLTVT.

V is TRBV6-5 and J is TRBJ2-3; 7 bases agree with TRBD2. Trimming removed 7 bases from V and 3 bases from J; junction bases left unmatched: 10. This CDR3 contains 15 residues. Germline values: CDR1 MNHEY, CDR2 SVGAGI. Here the CDR3 reads CASTSSGEDTDTQYF. The DNA for the CDR3 is TGTGCCAGCACTTCTAGCGGAGAAGATACAGATACGCAGTATTTT.

V is TRBV5-1 and J is TRBJ2-6; D uncertain. The CDR3 spans 15 residues. Trimming left V 3 bases short and J 1 base short, with 8 bases between. Germline CDR1 SGHRS, CDR2 YFSETQ. CDR3 in DNA: TGCGCCAGCAGCTCTCCGGAGTCTGGGGCCAACGTCCTGACTTTC. Encoded protein: CASSSPESGANVLTF.

The V gene is TRBV7-6, the J gene TRBJ2-7; D perhaps matches TRBD2 (6 bases). There are 16 residues in the CDR3. Trimming took 5 bases from V and 1 from J, leaving 18 bases between them. Germline-derived CDR1 and CDR2 are SGHVS and FNYEAQ. DNA of the CDR3: TGTGCCAGCAGCGATTCAGGAGCTAGCGTTTCCTACGAGCAGTACTTC. Translated: CASSDSGASVSYEQYF.

The V call is TRBV5-5, the J call TRBJ2-2, with D perhaps matching TRBD2 (5 bases). CDR3 size: 16 residues. With 0 bases removed from V and 0 bases from J, the gap between germline ends came to 9 bases. Germline assignment: CDR1 SGHKS and CDR2 YYEKEE (reference sequence). CDR3 amino acids: CASSLERWTNTGELFF. The DNA for the CDR3 is TGTGCCAGCAGCTTGGAGCGGTGGACGAACACCGGGGAGCTGTTTTTT.

The chain recombines TRBV6-4 with TRBJ2-2; perhaps TRBD1 as D (5 bases). The CDR3 is 14 amino acids. V dropped 2 bases and J dropped 7 bases, with 11 bases sitting between them. Germline V gives CDR1 MRHNA, CDR2 SNTAGT. In nucleotides, the CDR3 is TGTGCCAGCAGTGACAGACCTAGGGGCGGGGAGCTGTTTTTT. It specifies CASSDRPRGGELFF.

J is TRBJ2-5 and V is TRBV14; no clear D. Deletions cut 0 bases from V and 5 bases from J, with 7 bases between. The CDR3 is made up of 13 amino acids. CDR1 SGHDN and CDR2 FVKESK come from the germline V gene. The CDR3 protein is CASSQEVGETQYF. CDR3 nucleotides: TGTGCCAGCAGCCAAGAAGTCGGGGAGACCCAGTACTTC.

This rearrangement joins TRBV5-6 to TRBJ1-1; 8 bases fit TRBD1. V shed 0 bases and J 8 bases; nucleotides not matched to a gene: 0. Germline loops: CDR1 SGHDT, CDR2 YYEEEE. This CDR3 is built from 12 residues. CDR3 sequence reads: CASSLGTGEAFF. As DNA, the CDR3 is TGTGCCAGCAGCTTGGGGACAGGGGAAGCTTTCTTT.